This TCR beta chain was captured in a study of T cell clones after liver transplantation. Across the whole study: Liver transplant recipients had immunosuppression withdrawal attempted within 2 years. TCRbeta sequencing after a pre-transplant mixed lymphocyte reaction identified graft-donor-reactive clones, later tracked in post-transplant blood. Subjects received no induction therapy and standard immunosuppression until randomization at 12-24 months post-transplant. Overall study findings and caveats: Migration into the graft, not deletion, may explain lost graft donor-reactive T cells.

The length of the CDR3 is 15 residues. CDR1 and CDR2 (germline): LGHNA, YSLEER. J was trimmed by 5 bases and V by 0 bases; bases with no gene match: 5. As concerns this clone: Its antigen is unknown.

Using immunoSEQ multiplex PCR, the repertoire was profiled, and TCRdb retains in-frame clones only, with some absent. The sample yields nearly 55,000 clones, roughly 84% seen once. The receptor was isolated from a human donor who received a liver transplant. This chain joins TRBV4-3 and TRBJ1-2; TRBD1 matches at 8 bases. The specimen was CD4+ T cells from blood, collected before liver transplant. CDR3 in DNA: TGCGCCAGCAGCCAAGATTCGGACAGGGCTTATGGCTACACCTTC. The encoded protein is CASSQDSDRAYGYTF.